This TCR beta chain was identified in a study of blood T cell repertoires in COVID-19. Germline V gene lookup returns CDR1 LGHDT and CDR2 YNNKEL (reference sequence). The CDR3 is 14 amino acids. Trimming took 1 base from V and 7 from J, leaving 11 bases between them. This clone turned up a few times. As processed by the authors: Reference gene primer amplification gave estimated nucleated cell counts. Clones were sequenced by immunoSEQ multiplex PCR, and TCRdb holds only the in-frame ones, with some missing. The V and J calls and the clone size are those of that table, but D and trimming were determined from the DNA. The sample contains about 140,000 clones, approximately 84% of which appear only once.

Sequencing was carried out using PBMCs or T cells enriched from blood (not recorded which). The TCR sequence derives from a woman aged 18-30 years who had been exposed to COVID-19. The chain carries TRBV3-1 (or the pseudogene TRBV3-2) and TRBJ2-1, with a weak D call TRBD1 (6 bases). The CDR3 sequence is CASSQGDRPNEQFF. The CDR3 bases are TGTGCCAGCAGCCAAGGTGACAGGCCTAATGAGCAGTTCTTC.